A selection of T cell receptor beta chains follows, all from one sample in a study of blood T cell repertoires in COVID-19. Only in-frame clones appear in the TCRdb table, and some are missing; sequencing was by immunoSEQ multiplex PCR. The sample lists around 30,000 clones; roughly 92% were seen once. Specimen: peripheral blood. These receptors were obtained from a man between 60 and 75 years old with acute or convalescent COVID-19. Both conserved end residues are part of each CDR3. D genes are given only for firm matches. Clone size, where shown, is once, few, many, or a class for clones that have expanded.

TRBV7-2,TRBJ1-1,NA,NA,TGTGCCAGCAGCTTAATGGCTGTCACTGAAGCTTTCTTT,CASSLMAVTEAFF
TRBV19,TRBJ1-2,NA,TRBD1,TGTGCCAGTAGTGTGGACAGGGAGCGGCTTGGTGGCTACACCTTC,CASSVDRERLGGYTF
TRBV5-1,TRBJ2-1,NA,TRBD2,TGCGCCAGCAGCTCTGTACGGGAGGGCCGTTACAATGAGCAGTTCTTC,CASSSVREGRYNEQFF
TRBV14,TRBJ2-7,NA,NA,TGTGCCAGCAGCCATAGAGGACAGTATATCGAGCAGTACTTC,CASSHRGQYIEQYF
TRBV18,TRBJ1-1,NA,NA,TGTGCCAGCTCACGAGACATGAACACTGAAGCTTTCTTT,CASSRDMNTEAFF
TRBV5-1,TRBJ2-7,NA,TRBD1,TGCGCCAGCAGGCAAGGACAGGGCGACGAGCAGTACTTC,CASRQGQGDEQYF
TRBV13,TRBJ2-7,NA,NA,TGTGCCAGCAGCTCACTAGACGGCTACGAGCAGTACTTC,CASSSLDGYEQYF
TRBV7-4,TRBJ2-3,NA,TRBD2,TGTGCCAGCACTATAGCGGGGGGCGCAGATACGCAGTATTTT,CASTIAGGADTQYF
TRBV3-1/TRBV3-2,TRBJ2-3,NA,TRBD1,TGTGCCAGCAGCCAAGGGAAAGGACAGGTAGTCACAGATACGCAGTATTTT,CASSQGKGQVVTDTQYF
TRBV7-7,TRBJ2-1,NA,TRBD2,TGTGCCAGCAGCTTAGGACTAGCGGGAACCGATGAGCAGTTCTTC,CASSLGLAGTDEQFF
TRBV5-4,TRBJ2-2,NA,NA,TGTGCCAGCAGCTTCAGGGAGAACACCGGGGAGCTGTTTTTT,CASSFRENTGELFF
TRBV6-2/TRBV6-3,TRBJ2-1,NA,TRBD2,TGTGCCAGCAGTTACTCCGCGGGAGGGCATTACAATGAGCAGTTCTTC,CASSYSAGGHYNEQFF
TRBV3-1/TRBV3-2,TRBJ1-1,NA,NA,TGTGCCAGCAGCCAGGGGGGGAGAGGCACTGAAGCTTTCTTT,CASSQGGRGTEAFF
TRBV11-2,TRBJ2-7,NA,TRBD2,TGTGCCAGCAGCCCAGGACTAGCGGCAGCCTACGAGCAGTACTTC,CASSPGLAAAYEQYF
TRBV7-2,TRBJ2-3,NA,NA,TGTGCCAGCAGCTTAAGCAGGAAAACAGATACGCAGTATTTT,CASSLSRKTDTQYF
TRBV27,TRBJ1-1,NA,TRBD1,TGTGCCAGCAGTTTCGACAGGGGGCGAACTGAAGCTTTCTTT,CASSFDRGRTEAFF
TRBV24-1,TRBJ2-2,NA,TRBD1,TGTGCCACCAGTGATTCCGGGACAGCTACCGGGGAGCTGTTTTTT,CATSDSGTATGELFF
TRBV5-6,TRBJ2-5,NA,TRBD2,TGTGCCAGCAGCTTTTATAGCGGGGGGCTCCAAGAGACCCAGTACTTC,CASSFYSGGLQETQYF
TRBV2,TRBJ2-7,once,TRBD1,TGTGCCAGCCGCCGGGACAGGGGCAACGAGCAGTACTTC,CASRRDRGNEQYF
TRBV18,TRBJ1-1,NA,NA,TGTGCCAGCTCACGGGAGTTTAGGAACACTGAAGCTTTCTTT,CASSREFRNTEAFF
TRBV7-2,TRBJ2-7,NA,TRBD1,TGTGCCAGCAGCCTACAAGTTACCCTCCGGGGACAGGGTTTGTACGAGCAGTACTTC,CASSLQVTLRGQGLYEQYF
TRBV5-1,TRBJ1-1,NA,TRBD1,TGCGCCAGCAGCTTTATGGGGACAGGCTTTCGCACTGAAGCTTTCTTT,CASSFMGTGFRTEAFF
TRBV6-5,TRBJ1-4,NA,NA,TGTGCCAGCAGCTCGGGTGAAAAACTGTTTTTT,CASSSGEKLFF
TRBV9,TRBJ2-3,NA,TRBD1,TGTGCCAGCAGCGTGACAGGGGGCCCAGATACGCAGTATTTT,CASSVTGGPDTQYF
TRBV19,TRBJ1-1,NA,NA,TGTGCCAGTACAATGGGGCAGCTGAACACTGAAGCTTTCTTT,CASTMGQLNTEAFF
TRBV4-2,TRBJ2-1,NA,TRBD2,TGTGCCAGCAGCCAAGATAGGACTAGGCACAATGAGCAGTTCTTC,CASSQDRTRHNEQFF
TRBV13,TRBJ2-5,once,TRBD1,TGTGCCAGCAGCCCCGGGACAGGGGGCCCGGGGGAAGAGACCCAGTACTTC,CASSPGTGGPGEETQYF
TRBV6-1,TRBJ2-1,NA,TRBD2,TGTGCCAGCAGTGGCCCTTTACTAGCGGTAAGCTCCTACAATGAGCAGTTCTTC,CASSGPLLAVSSYNEQFF
TRBV19,TRBJ1-6,NA,NA,TGTGCCAGTAGTACAGGGAGGGGCCTAAATAATTCACCCCTCCACTTT,CASSTGRGLNNSPLHF
TRBV19,TRBJ1-3,NA,TRBD1,TGTGCCAGTAGTAGCCGACAGGGAGACAACTCTGGAAACACCATATATTTT,CASSSRQGDNSGNTIYF
TRBV30,TRBJ1-3,NA,NA,TGTGCCTGGAGTGTAGGGCCGGGGGGAAACACCATATATTTT,CAWSVGPGGNTIYF
TRBV2,TRBJ2-1,NA,TRBD2,TGTGCCAGCAGTGAAGACCTAGCGGGAGATTTGAGCAATGAGCAGTTCTTC,CASSEDLAGDLSNEQFF
TRBV11-3,TRBJ2-3,NA,NA,TGTGCCAGCAGCCCTTACACAGATACGCAGTATTTT,CASSPYTDTQYF
TRBV7-6,TRBJ1-1,NA,TRBD1,TGTGCCAGCAGCTTAATACAGGGGCCGAACACTGAAGCTTTCTTT,CASSLIQGPNTEAFF
TRBV4-3,TRBJ1-3,once,NA,TGCGCCAGCAGCCAAGCAATGGGGGGAGCGGGCGGAAACACCATATATTTT,CASSQAMGGAGGNTIYF
TRBV27,TRBJ1-2,NA,TRBD1,TGTGCCAGCAGTTTCGACAGGGGCTATGGCTACACCTTC,CASSFDRGYGYTF
TRBV12-5,TRBJ1-5,NA,NA,TGTGCTAGTGGTTTGCCCCGGACACGGCGTGGCAATCAGCCCCAGCATTTT,CASGLPRTRRGNQPQHF
TRBV24-1,TRBJ2-1,NA,TRBD1,TGTGCCACCAGCGCGCCGGGACAGGGCTACAATGAGCAGTTCTTC,CATSAPGQGYNEQFF
TRBV5-1,TRBJ2-1,NA,TRBD1,TGCGCCAGCAGCCACGGACAGGGGGACAATGAGCAGTTCTTC,CASSHGQGDNEQFF
TRBV9,TRBJ2-3,NA,TRBD2,TGTGCCAGCAGCGTAGACGGGAGGGCCATAACAGATACGCAGTATTTT,CASSVDGRAITDTQYF
TRBV29-1,TRBJ2-5,NA,NA,TGCAGCGCCCTGACAGCTCAAGAGACCCAGTACTTC,CSALTAQETQYF
TRBV7-8,TRBJ1-1,few,TRBD1,TGTGCCAGCAGCTCAACGGACAGGGGGCTCAACAGTGAAGCTTTCTTT,CASSSTDRGLNSEAFF